Listed below are T cell receptor beta chains from one sample, sequenced in a study of CD8+ T cells in alopecia areata. Clones were sequenced by immunoSEQ multiplex PCR, and TCRdb holds only the in-frame ones, with some missing. The profile shows fewer than 250,000 clones, about 53% of them singletons. Sequencing used CD4+ T cells sorted from blood, obtained at week 0. The receptors come from a human donor with alopecia areata. Each CDR3 is given with its conserved first and last residue. The D gene is left open where the match is weak. Rows may omit the clone size; those that give it use once, few, many or a size class.

j_call v_call d_call clone_size cdr3_nt cdr3_aa
TRBJ2-5 TRBV29-1 . . TGCAGCGTTGGTCGCAGTCAAGAGACCCAGTACTTC CSVGRSQETQYF
TRBJ1-5 TRBV15 . . TGTGCCACCAGCAGAGGACAGCCAAATCAGCCCCAGCATTTT CATSRGQPNQPQHF
TRBJ2-1 TRBV27 . . TGTGCCAGCAGTGGGGCAGTTTTAGGAGGGGCGGGCAATGAGCAGTTCTTC CASSGAVLGGAGNEQFF
TRBJ2-1 TRBV11-2 TRBD2 . TGTGCCAGCAGCTTAGCAACCGGACTAGCGGTTGATGAGCAGTTCTTC CASSLATGLAVDEQFF
TRBJ1-2 TRBV30 TRBD1 . TGTGCCTGGGGACGCGGGGACAGGTTGAACTATGGCTACACCTTC CAWGRGDRLNYGYTF
TRBJ2-1 TRBV9 . . TGTGCCAGCAGCAGGACAGACGCGACCTACAATGAGCAGTTCTTC CASSRTDATYNEQFF
TRBJ1-1 TRBV6-6 . . TGTGCCAGCTCTCCGCCACCGAACACTGAAGCTTTCTTT CASSPPPNTEAFF
TRBJ2-5 TRBV23-1 TRBD1 . TGCGCCAGCAGTCAACCGGGACAGTCAAATCGGGAGACCCAGTACTTC CASSQPGQSNRETQYF
TRBJ2-1 TRBV10-3 . . TGTGCCATCCGGGCGGACTCATACTACAATGAGCAGTTCTTC CAIRADSYYNEQFF
TRBJ2-4 TRBV7-9 TRBD1 . TGTGCCAGCAGAAGGGACAGGGGATTGGGGCCGGCCAAAAACATTCAGTACTTC CASRRDRGLGPAKNIQYF
TRBJ1-1 TRBV19 . . TGTGCCAGTAGTAAACGACAGGAATGGGGAGCTTTCTTT CASSKRQEWGAFF
TRBJ2-1 TRBV7-3 TRBD2 . TGTGCCAGCAGCCCCCCTAGCGGCTCCTACAATGAGCAGTTCTTC CASSPPSGSYNEQFF
TRBJ2-5 TRBV7-9 . . TGTGCCAGCAGCTTAGGCCTGGGGGAGACCCAGTACTTC CASSLGLGETQYF
TRBJ2-6 TRBV27 . . TGTGCCAGCGCAGGGTTTAGGGCCAACGTCCTGACTTTC CASAGFRANVLTF
TRBJ2-7 TRBV4-1 . . TGCGCCAGCAGCCTGTCGACAGGCTACGAGCAGTACTTC CASSLSTGYEQYF
TRBJ2-7 TRBV4-1 TRBD2 once TGCGCCAGCAGCCGTGCGGTATTGCAGGGAGGGTCCTACGAGCAGTACTTC CASSRAVLQGGSYEQYF
TRBJ2-1 TRBV19 TRBD2 . TGTGCCAGTAGAACAGGTGCGGGGGTTGGTGAGCAGTTCTTC CASRTGAGVGEQFF
TRBJ1-2 TRBV5-1 TRBD1 . TGCGCCAGCAGCTTGGCGGACAGGGGGCTCGGCTACACCTTC CASSLADRGLGYTF
TRBJ2-7 TRBV2 . . TGTGCCAGCGCGACGGACTACGAGCAGTACTTC CASATDYEQYF
TRBJ1-1 TRBV29-1 . . TGCAGCGTCGACAGGATGAACACTGAAGCTTTCTTT CSVDRMNTEAFF
TRBJ2-7 TRBV14 TRBD2 . TGTGCCAGCAGCCTACTAGCGGGTGGCTCCTACGAGCAGTACTTC CASSLLAGGSYEQYF
TRBJ1-3 TRBV29-1 TRBD1 few TGCAGCGTCTGGGACAGGGAGTCTGGAAACACCATATATTTT CSVWDRESGNTIYF
TRBJ2-7 TRBV5-4 . . TGTGCCAGCAGCCAAACACCTCAGGGAGGCCCCTACGAGCAGTACTTC CASSQTPQGGPYEQYF
TRBJ1-2 TRBV29-1 . . TGCAGCGTTTCGGGATTCTGGAACTATGGCTACACCTTC CSVSGFWNYGYTF
TRBJ1-4 TRBV30 . . TGTGCCTGGAGAGGTGGACCGAATGAAAAACTGTTTTTT CAWRGGPNEKLFF
TRBJ1-5 TRBV9 . . TGTGCCAGCAGCGGCGGTTATAGCAATCAGCCCCAGCATTTT CASSGGYSNQPQHF
TRBJ2-5 TRBV2 . . TGTGCCAGCAGTTTTCGGGGGCGAGAGACCCAGTACTTC CASSFRGRETQYF
TRBJ2-1 TRBV11-2 TRBD2 . TGTGCCAGCAGCTTTAGCGGGGCAGGCTCCTACAATGAGCAGTTCTTC CASSFSGAGSYNEQFF
TRBJ1-1 TRBV29-1 . . TGCAGCGCCGGTTTTCAACAGGGCACTGAAGCTTTCTTT CSAGFQQGTEAFF
TRBJ2-1 TRBV7-2 . . TGTGCCAGCAGCGGTCGGCGGGCCTACAATGAGCAGTTCTTC CASSGRRAYNEQFF
TRBJ2-7 TRBV9 . few TGTGCCAGCAGCGTAACATCCTCCTACGAGCAGTACTTC CASSVTSSYEQYF
TRBJ1-1 TRBV6-5 . once TGTGCCAGCAGTTTAATTTCGTTCTCAGAGCCTGAAGCTTTCTTT CASSLISFSEPEAFF
TRBJ1-3 TRBV5-8 . few TGTGCCAGCAGGTTGGGGTCGACTGGAAACACCATATATTTT CASRLGSTGNTIYF
TRBJ2-1 TRBV9 . . TGTGCCAGCAGCGTATCGGACAACTACAATGAGCAGTTCTTC CASSVSDNYNEQFF
TRBJ2-3 TRBV30 TRBD2 . TGTGCCTGGAGGGTGGGGAGGGGCGGAACAGATACGCAGTATTTT CAWRVGRGGTDTQYF
TRBJ1-2 TRBV6-5 . . TGTGCCAGCAGTCCGAGGTCCCTCTATGGCTACACCTTC CASSPRSLYGYTF
TRBJ2-3 TRBV6-4 . few TGTGCCAGCAGTTCCCGACACGCAGATACGCAGTATTTT CASSSRHADTQYF
TRBJ2-7 TRBV7-2 . . TGTGCCAGCAGCTTAGATCCCGGGTACGAGCAGTACTTC CASSLDPGYEQYF
TRBJ2-7 TRBV5-1 . . TGCGCCAGCAGCCGCGGCGAGGGGGGATACGAGCAGTACTTC CASSRGEGGYEQYF
TRBJ2-7 TRBV14 TRBD2 . TGTGCCAGCAGCCGGCTAGCGGGGGGCCGTTATGTGCAGTACTTC CASSRLAGGRYVQYF
TRBJ2-5 TRBV29-1 . . TGCAGCGCCGGGACACCGAACCCGGGGGAGACCCAGTACTTC CSAGTPNPGETQYF
TRBJ1-5 TRBV29-1 . few TGCAGCGTTCGTCAGGAGGGAAATCAGCCCCAGCATTTT CSVRQEGNQPQHF
TRBJ2-3 TRBV7-2 . . TGTGCCAGCAGCTTAGCTACAGGGACCATTGATACGCAGTATTTT CASSLATGTIDTQYF
TRBJ2-1 TRBV5-1 TRBD2 . TGCGCCAGCAGCTTGGCCGGGACTAGTTACTATGAGCAGTTCTTC CASSLAGTSYYEQFF
TRBJ2-7 TRBV7-7 TRBD1 . TGTGCCAGCAGCCCGCGACAGGGGCACTACGAGCAGTACTTC CASSPRQGHYEQYF
TRBJ2-7 TRBV5-1 . . TGCGCCAGCAGCTTACCGGGAACCACCTACGAGCAGTACTTC CASSLPGTTYEQYF
TRBJ2-3 TRBV4-1 TRBD2 . TGCGCCAGCAGCCAAGGGGTACTAGCGGGGGCCTCACGCACAGATACGCAGTATTTT CASSQGVLAGASRTDTQYF
TRBJ1-6 TRBV9 . . TGTGCCAGCAGCTCGGAACAATTGAGCTCCTATAATTCACCCCTCCACTTT CASSSEQLSSYNSPLHF
TRBJ1-2 TRBV9 . . TGTGCCAGCAGCGTAGCTAGTGGGACTAACTATGGCTACACCTTC CASSVASGTNYGYTF
TRBJ2-5 TRBV6-6 TRBD1 . TGTGCCAGCAGTTACCATCGGACAGGGGGTGAGACCCAGTACTTC CASSYHRTGGETQYF
TRBJ2-5 TRBV7-3 . . TGTGCCAGCAGCTTAGGCAGACAAGAGACCCAGTACTTC CASSLGRQETQYF
TRBJ2-7 TRBV30 TRBD1 few TGTGCCTGGAGTCGGATCCTGGACAGGGGGTATGAGCAGTACTTC CAWSRILDRGYEQYF
TRBJ2-2 TRBV25-1 . . TGTGCCAGCAGTGAATATCCAGAACGGACCGGGGAGCTGTTTTTT CASSEYPERTGELFF